This T cell receptor (beta chain) was obtained from a study of T cell responses to AZD1222 COVID-19 vaccine. This CDR3 has 10 residues. The V and J ends lost 8 bases and 11 bases respectively, with 11 bases between them. Looked up from germline, CDR1 is LNHDA and CDR2 is SQIVND (reference sequence). Profiling relied on immunoSEQ multiplex PCR, and the TCRdb table lists in-frame clones only, not all of them. The repertoire has 110,000 or so clones, roughly 90% of them found once; the top ten carry under 3%. This chain joins TRBV19 and TRBJ2-3; D ambiguous. Source: peripheral blood, taken on day 0 of AZD1222 vaccination. The receptor comes from an adult in good health. CDR3 sequence reads: CASGFGQQYF. The DNA of the CDR3 is TGTGCCAGTGGTTTTGGTCAGCAGTATTTT.